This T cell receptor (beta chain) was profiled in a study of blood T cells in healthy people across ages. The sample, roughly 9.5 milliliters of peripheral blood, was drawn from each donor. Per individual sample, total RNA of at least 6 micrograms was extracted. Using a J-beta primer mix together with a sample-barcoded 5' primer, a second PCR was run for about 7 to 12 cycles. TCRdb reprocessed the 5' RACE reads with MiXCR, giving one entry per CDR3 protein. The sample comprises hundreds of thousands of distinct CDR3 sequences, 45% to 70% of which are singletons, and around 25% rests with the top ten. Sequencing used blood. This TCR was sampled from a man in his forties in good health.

The CDR3 reads CASSIRQGRVQETQYF. DNA for the CDR3: TGTGCCAGTAGTATCCGACAGGGACGGGTTCAAGAGACCCAGTACTTC. The chain employs TRBV19 and TRBJ2-5; 7 positions agree with TRBD1. CDR3 length: 16 amino acids. V gave up 3 bases and J gave up 2 bases; unmatched junction bases: 9. Germline lookup yields CDR1 LNHDA and CDR2 SQIVND (reference sequence).